These 16 T cell receptor beta chains originate from one sample sequenced in a study of blood T cell repertoires in COVID-19. The data were produced by immunoSEQ multiplex PCR, yet TCRdb's version contains in-frame clones alone and is incomplete. The sample records some 70,000 clones, approximately 83% being singletons. Sequenced material: peripheral blood. The receptors here all came from a man aged 40-49 years with COVID-19, enrolled during active disease.

The rearrangement uses TRBV3-1 (or the pseudogene TRBV3-2) and TRBJ2-1; 7 bases fit TRBD1. The CDR3 spans 15 residues. CDR1 and CDR2 (germline): LGHDT, YNNKEL (reference sequence). Unmatched junction bases numbered 6, after V lost 1 base and J lost 6 bases. As DNA, the CDR3 is TGTGCCAGCAGCCAAGGCACAGGGGTGGCCAATGAGCAGTTCTTC. As protein: CASSQGTGVANEQFF.

The table lists this clone with a count of one. The chain employs TRBV28 and TRBJ2-2; D call uncertain. This CDR3 has 14 residues. Trimming took off 6 bases at V and 7 bases at J, with 15 bases between the two ends. Germline CDR1 MDHEN, CDR2 SYDVKM. The CDR3 DNA is TGTGCCAGCAGGAGCACGTACAGTTACGGGGAGCTGTTTTTT. Protein: CASRSTYSYGELFF.

The J gene is TRBJ1-2, the V gene TRBV7-9, with 10 nucleotides matching TRBD1. The CDR3 length is 14 residues. Germline V gene lookup returns CDR1 SEHNR and CDR2 FQNEAQ (reference sequence). The J segment lost 2 bases and the V segment lost 7 bases, leaving 4 bases of the junction unmatched. As DNA, the CDR3 is TGTGCCAGCATTTGGACAGGGGGGAACTATGGCTACACCTTC. This encodes CASIWTGGNYGYTF.

The chain combines TRBV10-1 with TRBJ2-2; the D gene is possibly TRBD1 (6 bases). The length of the CDR3 is 14 residues. The V end was cut by 3 bases, the J end by 6 bases, with 11 bases between. CDR1 and CDR2 from the germline V gene are WNHNN and SYGVQD (reference sequence). CDR3 protein: CASSDPDSPGELFF. The CDR3 nucleotides are TGCGCCAGCAGTGACCCGGACAGTCCCGGGGAGCTGTTTTTT.

V is TRBV2 and J is TRBJ2-7; the match to TRBD1 covers 10 bases. The CDR3 consists of 12 residues. After removal of 10 bases from V and 5 bases from J, the junction contained 5 bases not matched to a gene. Per germline, CDR1 SNHLY and CDR2 FYNNEI. The DNA of the CDR3 is TGTGCCAACCGGGACAGGGGCCACGAGCAGTACTTC. This translates into CANRDRGHEQYF.

The chain is built from TRBV6-4 and TRBJ2-5; the D gene is possibly TRBD2 (6 bases). V was shortened by 4 bases and J by 4 bases, with 10 bases between the two germline ends. The germline CDR1 and CDR2 sequences are MRHNA and SNTAGT. The CDR3 has 13 residues. The CDR3 loop is CASSAGGRETQYF. The CDR3 DNA sequence: TGTGCCAGCAGTGCTGGGGGGAGAGAGACCCAGTACTTC.

The V and J genes are TRBV7-2 and TRBJ1-5; the match to TRBD1 covers 7 bases. Germline values: CDR1 SGHTA, CDR2 FQGNSA. CDR3 size: 15 residues. V shed 2 bases and J 4 bases; nucleotides not matched to a gene: 5. CDR3 in DNA: TGTGCCAGCAGCTTACGGACAGGTATAAATCAGCCCCAGCATTTT. Translation gives CASSLRTGINQPQHF. Based on the CDR3 plus reference TRBV7-2 and TRBJ1-5, the full variable domain is GAGVSQSPSNKVTEKGKDVELRCDPISGHTALYWYRQSLGQGLEFLIYFQGNSAPDKSGLPSDRFSAERTGGSVSTLTIQRTQQEDSAVYLCASSLRTGINQPQHFGDGTRLSIL.

The chain carries TRBV18 and TRBJ1-2; TRBD1 might be the D (6 bases). The CDR3 has 16 residues. Per the germline V gene, CDR1 is KGHSH and CDR2 is LQKENI. V was trimmed by 3 bases and J by 10 bases, leaving 24 bases between them. The CDR3 spells CASSPLTTGGSSTYTF. CDR3 sequence (DNA): TGTGCCAGCTCACCCCTAACGACGGGGGGCAGTAGTACCTACACCTTC. Using reference TRBV18 and TRBJ1-2 for the parts outside the CDR3, the full variable domain is NAGVMQNPRHLVRRRGQEARLRCSPMKGHSHVYWYRQLPEEGLKFMVYLQKENIIDESGMPKERFSAEFPKEGPSILRIQQVVRGDSAAYFCASSPLTTGGSSTYTFGSGTRLTVV.

In its sample, this clone was seen once. The chain is built from TRBV12-3 or TRBV12-4 and TRBJ2-5, with TRBD2 as a possible D gene (6 bases). Trimming left V 1 base short and J 5 bases short, with 8 bases between. The length of the CDR3 is 13 residues. The CDR3 is CASSLGGGETQYF. CDR3 sequence (DNA): TGTGCCAGCAGTTTAGGTGGGGGGGAGACCCAGTACTTC.

V usage is TRBV6-5 and J usage is TRBJ1-4, with TRBD1 matching 7 bases. CDR1 is MNHEY, CDR2 SVGAGI, per germline. The CDR3 contains 15 residues. Trimming took 6 bases from V and 1 from J; bases not matched to a gene: 5. Here the CDR3 DNA reads TGTGCCAGCAGCGGGACAGCTGGAACTAATGAAAAACTGTTTTTT. Protein product: CASSGTAGTNEKLFF.

V and J are TRBV4-1 and TRBJ2-2, with D possibly matching TRBD1 (6 bases). Germline lookup yields CDR1 MGHRA and CDR2 YSYEKL. With 4 bases removed from V and 10 bases from J, the gap between germline ends came to 16 bases. The length of the CDR3 is 14 residues. The CDR3 coding sequence is TGCGCCAGCAGCCGAGGGGGTCCCTACAAGGAGCTGTTTTTT. As protein: CASSRGGPYKELFF.

The chain couples TRBV28 to TRBJ2-7; D gene ambiguous. Trimming removed 6 bases at V and 4 bases at J, with 25 bases between. Germline values: CDR1 MDHEN, CDR2 SYDVKM. The CDR3 is 17 amino acids. The CDR3 sequence is CASSAPHKLQFGYEQYF. The CDR3 DNA sequence: TGTGCCAGCAGCGCTCCCCACAAGTTACAGTTTGGGTACGAGCAGTACTTC.

The chain links TRBV30 to TRBJ1-5; no clear D. V gave up 0 bases and J gave up 0 bases, with 6 bases separating them. Germline values: CDR1 GTSNPN, CDR2 SVGIG (reference sequence). The CDR3 has 14 amino acids. CDR3 in DNA: TGTGCCTGGAGTGTTGGAGATAGCAATCAGCCCCAGCATTTT. This gives the protein CAWSVGDSNQPQHF. The full variable domain, rest sourced from reference TRBV30 and TRBJ1-5, is SQTIHQWPATLVQPVGSPLSLECTVEGTSNPNLYWYRQAAGRGLQLLFYSVGIGQISSEVPQNLSASRPQDRQFILSSKKLLLSDSGFYLCAWSVGDSNQPQHFGDGTRLSIL.

This clone was seen just once. The genes are TRBV5-6 and TRBJ2-5; perhaps TRBD2 as D (5 bases). CDR1 is SGHDT and CDR2 is YYEEEE in the germline V gene. This CDR3 comprises 11 residues. Between the trimmed V and J ends, which lost 2 bases and 11 bases, there was a span of 10 bases. CDR3 region: CASSFVSGQYF. The CDR3 DNA reads TGTGCCAGCAGCTTTGTTTCGGGACAGTACTTC.

The chain couples TRBV3-1 (or the pseudogene TRBV3-2) to TRBJ1-5; no reliable D call. The V gene lost 0 bases and the J gene lost 6 bases, with 12 bases spanning the gap. The germline V gene has CDR1 LGHDT and CDR2 YNNKEL (reference sequence). The length of the CDR3 is 15 residues. The CDR3 here is CASSQDSGSFQPQHF. The CDR3 DNA reads TGTGCCAGCAGCCAAGATTCGGGGTCCTTTCAGCCCCAGCATTTT.

In this sample, this clone turned up a few times. The chain has TRBV19 and TRBJ1-1; a possible D gene is TRBD1 (6 bases). The V end was cut by 4 bases, the J end by 3 bases, with 9 bases between. Germline V gives CDR1 LNHDA, CDR2 SQIVND (reference sequence). The CDR3 runs to 13 residues. CDR3 residues: CASSSNRDTEAFF. DNA of the CDR3: TGTGCCAGTAGTAGTAACAGGGACACTGAAGCTTTCTTT.